The TCR beta chain under discussion was sequenced for a study of long-term antiretroviral therapy in people with HIV. Study at large: Initial samples were collected about a decade before the 2015 immediate-ART recommendation. The study's findings and limits: Clonal populations expanded prior to ART predominated within the repertoire at all time points.

Turning to this clone: Its antigen is as yet unknown.

The run of the v3.0 immunoSEQ assay was at survey level. The data were produced by immunoSEQ multiplex PCR, yet TCRdb's version contains in-frame clones alone and is incomplete. The table lists 13,000 or so clones, 75% to 90% of them singletons. CDR3 length: 14 residues. Germline CDR1 is SGHRS and CDR2 is YFSETQ. V was pared by 5 bases and J by 4 bases, with 4 bases of the junction left unmatched. The sequence was obtained from a man in his forties with HIV. The chain uses TRBV5-1 and TRBJ2-2; 8 bases are shared with TRBD2. The material was unsorted PBMCs, obtained 3.2 years before starting antiretroviral therapy. The CDR3 loop is CASSVGLVTGELFF. CDR3 coding DNA: TGCGCCAGCAGTGTGGGACTAGTCACCGGGGAGCTGTTTTTT.